This TCR beta chain was obtained from a study of T cells after yellow fever vaccination. The CDR3 sequence is 13 residues long. Germline V gene sequence: CDR1 SQVTM, CDR2 ANQGSEA. The junction had 6 bases not matched to a gene; V was cut back by 7 bases and J by 1 base. TCRdb fed the 5' RACE reads into MiXCR, producing one record per CDR3 protein. The table has under 550,000 distinct CDR3 sequences, 20% to 25% seen once. The specimen comprised PBMCs, sampled roughly 20 days after the first yellow fever vaccination. V and J are TRBV29-1 and TRBJ2-5; 7 positions agree with TRBD2. This clonotype was obtained from a man younger than 35 who received the YFV17D yellow fever vaccine. Here the CDR3 reads CSADPGGQETQYF. The CDR3 coding sequence is TGCAGCGCCGACCCGGGGGGCCAAGAGACCCAGTACTTC.